This T cell receptor (beta chain) was observed in a study of blood T cells in healthy people across ages. Together with a sample-barcoded 5' primer, a J-beta primer mix was included in a second PCR lasting about 7 to 12 cycles. TCRdb recomputed calls from the 5' RACE reads with MiXCR, one row per CDR3 protein. This repertoire shows hundreds of thousands of distinct CDR3 sequences, 29% found once; its top ten account for roughly 17%. The sample holds many counts of this clonotype. One base away lies a much larger clone, so this may be a sequencing read error. No DNA is shown, since the ends of the CDR3 on it are uncertain; the CDR3 is the one TCRdb lists. Looked up from germline, CDR1 is MNHNS and CDR2 is SASEGT. The CDR3 is 17 residues long, counting both termini.

This chain connects TRBV6-1 to TRBJ2-6; no DNA check was done on the table's D call, TRBD1. The sequenced sample was blood. The sequence derives from a woman older than 75 in good health. The CDR3 protein is CASRAGTVASGANVRTF.